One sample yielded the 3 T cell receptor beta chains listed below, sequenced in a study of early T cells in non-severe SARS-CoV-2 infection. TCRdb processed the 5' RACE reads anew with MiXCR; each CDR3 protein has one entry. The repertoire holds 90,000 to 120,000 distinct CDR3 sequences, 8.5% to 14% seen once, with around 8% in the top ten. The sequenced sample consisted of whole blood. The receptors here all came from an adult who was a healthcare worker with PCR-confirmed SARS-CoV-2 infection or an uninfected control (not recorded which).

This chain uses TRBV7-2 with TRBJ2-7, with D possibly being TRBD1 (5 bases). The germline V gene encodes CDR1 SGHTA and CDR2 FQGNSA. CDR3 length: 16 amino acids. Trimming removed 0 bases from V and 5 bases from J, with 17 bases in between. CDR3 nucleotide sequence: TGTGCCAGCAGCTTAGCCTCGACAGTAGGTGCCCACGAGCAGTACTTC. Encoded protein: CASSLASTVGAHEQYF.

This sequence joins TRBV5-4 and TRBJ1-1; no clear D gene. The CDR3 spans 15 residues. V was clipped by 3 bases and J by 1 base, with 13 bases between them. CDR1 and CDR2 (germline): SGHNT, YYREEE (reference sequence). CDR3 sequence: CASSSPKNSNTEAFF. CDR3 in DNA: TGTGCCAGCAGCTCACCAAAGAACTCGAACACTGAAGCTTTCTTT.

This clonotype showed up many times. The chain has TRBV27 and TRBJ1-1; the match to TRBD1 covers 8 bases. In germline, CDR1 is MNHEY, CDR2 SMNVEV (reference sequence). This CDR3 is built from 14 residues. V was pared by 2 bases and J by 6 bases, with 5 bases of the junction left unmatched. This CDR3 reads CASSLNRGWPEAFF. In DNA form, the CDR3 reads TGTGCCAGCAGTTTAAACAGGGGGTGGCCTGAAGCTTTCTTT.